The rows below give T cell receptor beta chains drawn from one sample of a study of shared clonotypes between healthy human individuals. TCRdb keeps only in-frame clones here, not all; method: immunoSEQ multiplex PCR. The table shows hundreds of thousands of clones, with about 74% occurring only once. Material for sequencing was memory CD4+ T cells sorted from blood. These receptor sequences come from a woman aged 25 to 45 in good health. Each CDR3 is given without its conserved first and last residue. Rows may omit the clone size; those that give it use once, few, many or a size class.

cdr3_length: 16
clone_size: few
v_call: TRBV5-1
cdr3_aa: ASSFLPGLAGGEGEQF

cdr3_length: 11
clone_size: NA
v_call: TRBV27
cdr3_aa: ASSSDWEYGYT

cdr3_length: 15
clone_size: NA
v_call: TRBV11-3
cdr3_aa: ASSLDSGTGGYNEQF

cdr3_length: 13
clone_size: few
v_call: TRBV5-1
cdr3_aa: ASSLSRGGDEKLF

cdr3_length: 11
clone_size: NA
v_call: TRBV7-2
cdr3_aa: ASSLYSGNTIY

cdr3_length: 17
clone_size: many
v_call: TRBV4-1
cdr3_aa: ASSQRGGLAGEHTGELF

cdr3_length: 13
clone_size: NA
v_call: TRBV5-1
cdr3_aa: ASSFHGTAQETQY

cdr3_length: 12
clone_size: once
v_call: TRBV28
cdr3_aa: ASTLESRHYGYT

cdr3_length: 9
clone_size: few
v_call: TRBV28
cdr3_aa: ASSAPPEQF

cdr3_length: 20
clone_size: NA
v_call: TRBV9
cdr3_aa: ASSVDPLRTGSYFSSGNTIY

cdr3_length: 12
clone_size: NA
v_call: TRBV28
cdr3_aa: ASRRPRTGYEAF

cdr3_length: 14
clone_size: NA
v_call: TRBV28
cdr3_aa: ASSSPGQGFRREQY

cdr3_length: 15
clone_size: few
v_call: TRBV5-4
cdr3_aa: ASSWNPGQGGGETQY

cdr3_length: 11
clone_size: once
v_call: TRBV28
cdr3_aa: ASSFAGGDGYT

cdr3_length: 11
clone_size: few
v_call: TRBV10-1
cdr3_aa: ASSAGKYQPQH

cdr3_length: 11
clone_size: NA
v_call: TRBV5-1
cdr3_aa: ASRPPNTGELF

cdr3_length: 11
clone_size: few
v_call: TRBV30
cdr3_aa: AWSSGPFYEQY

cdr3_length: 12
clone_size: NA
v_call: TRBV29-1
cdr3_aa: SVEGQNQNYGYT

cdr3_length: 15
clone_size: NA
v_call: TRBV27
cdr3_aa: ASRGPLRRGANEKLF

cdr3_length: 11
clone_size: NA
v_call: TRBV19
cdr3_aa: ASRSTGSAEAF

cdr3_length: 13
clone_size: NA
v_call: TRBV2
cdr3_aa: ASSASSGLTDTQY

cdr3_length: 10
clone_size: NA
v_call: TRBV29-1
cdr3_aa: SVEGDTAGAF

cdr3_length: 14
clone_size: many
v_call: TRBV6-4
cdr3_aa: ASSDTLVGDYNEQF

cdr3_length: 14
clone_size: NA
v_call: TRBV4-1
cdr3_aa: ASSQLPGLAAETQY

cdr3_length: 9
clone_size: many
v_call: TRBV2
cdr3_aa: ASTSTDTQY

cdr3_length: 12
clone_size: once
v_call: TRBV9
cdr3_aa: ASSVRTSTDTQY

cdr3_length: 9
clone_size: NA
v_call: TRBV7-2
cdr3_aa: ASSFQLIQY

cdr3_length: 14
clone_size: few
v_call: TRBV19
cdr3_aa: ASSIDPSGSDNEQF

cdr3_length: 14
clone_size: NA
v_call: TRBV30
cdr3_aa: AWSVLWASATDTQY

cdr3_length: 12
clone_size: NA
v_call: TRBV11-3
cdr3_aa: ASSPQGHTGELF

cdr3_length: 11
clone_size: NA
v_call: TRBV18
cdr3_aa: ASSPRGTNIQY

cdr3_length: 11
clone_size: NA
v_call: TRBV7-2
cdr3_aa: ASSPGTHEKLF

cdr3_length: 13
clone_size: NA
v_call: TRBV28
cdr3_aa: ASSTPGLPGETQY

cdr3_length: 13
clone_size: few
v_call: TRBV28
cdr3_aa: ASSIGGRVDTEAF

cdr3_length: 15
clone_size: NA
v_call: TRBV5-1
cdr3_aa: ASSPGTSGRAIDTQY

cdr3_length: 10
clone_size: NA
v_call: TRBV6-1
cdr3_aa: ASISGGETQY

cdr3_length: 15
clone_size: NA
v_call: TRBV5-6
cdr3_aa: ASSPPLGTASTGELF

cdr3_length: 11
clone_size: NA
v_call: TRBV7-2
cdr3_aa: ASSPDRTGELF

cdr3_length: 11
clone_size: NA
v_call: TRBV2
cdr3_aa: AIPDRDQETQY

cdr3_length: 15
clone_size: NA
v_call: TRBV15
cdr3_aa: ATSRDLAGRSYNEQF

cdr3_length: 14
clone_size: once
v_call: TRBV5-1
cdr3_aa: ASSLRRETAYNEQF

cdr3_length: 13
clone_size: NA
v_call: TRBV7-5
cdr3_aa: VEGFEVRDTHGYT

cdr3_length: 11
clone_size: NA
v_call: TRBV28
cdr3_aa: ASSFERYYGYT

cdr3_length: 12
clone_size: few
v_call: TRBV10-3
cdr3_aa: AIRPQGSGTEAF